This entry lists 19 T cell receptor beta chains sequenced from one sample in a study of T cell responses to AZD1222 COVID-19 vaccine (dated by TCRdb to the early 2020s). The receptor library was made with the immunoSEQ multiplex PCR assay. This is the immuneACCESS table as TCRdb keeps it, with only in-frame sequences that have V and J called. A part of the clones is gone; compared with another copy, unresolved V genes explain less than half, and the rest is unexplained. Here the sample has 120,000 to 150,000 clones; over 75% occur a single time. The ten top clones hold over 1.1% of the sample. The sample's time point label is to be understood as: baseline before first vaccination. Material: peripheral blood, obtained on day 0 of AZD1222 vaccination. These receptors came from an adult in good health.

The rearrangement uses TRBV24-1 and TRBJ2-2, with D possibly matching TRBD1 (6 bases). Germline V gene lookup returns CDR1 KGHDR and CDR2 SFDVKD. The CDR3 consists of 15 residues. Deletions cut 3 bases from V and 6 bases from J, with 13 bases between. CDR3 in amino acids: CATSDPDYRAGELFF. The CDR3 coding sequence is TGTGCCACCAGTGATCCCGATTACAGGGCCGGGGAGCTGTTTTTT.

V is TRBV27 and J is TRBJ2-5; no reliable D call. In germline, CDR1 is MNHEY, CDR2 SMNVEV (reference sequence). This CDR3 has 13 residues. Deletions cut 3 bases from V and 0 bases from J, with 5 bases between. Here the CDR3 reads CASSLGYQETQYF. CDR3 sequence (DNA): TGTGCCAGCAGTTTGGGGTACCAAGAGACCCAGTACTTC.

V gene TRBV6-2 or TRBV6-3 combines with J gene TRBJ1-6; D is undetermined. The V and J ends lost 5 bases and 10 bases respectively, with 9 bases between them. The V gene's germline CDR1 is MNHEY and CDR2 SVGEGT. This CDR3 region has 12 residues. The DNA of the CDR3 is TGTGCCAGCAGTCCCATCCTGTCACCCCTCCACTTT. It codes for CASSPILSPLHF.

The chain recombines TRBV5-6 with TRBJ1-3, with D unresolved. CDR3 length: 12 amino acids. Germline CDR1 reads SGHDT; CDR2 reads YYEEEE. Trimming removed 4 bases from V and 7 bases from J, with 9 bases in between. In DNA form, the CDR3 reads TGTGCCAGCAGCCAGACTACGAACACCATATATTTT. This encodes CASSQTTNTIYF.

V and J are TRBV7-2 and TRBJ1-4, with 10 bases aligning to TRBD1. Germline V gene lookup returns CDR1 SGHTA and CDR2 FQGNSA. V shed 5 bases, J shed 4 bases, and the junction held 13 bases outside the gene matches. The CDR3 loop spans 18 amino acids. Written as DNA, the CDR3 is TGTGCCAGCAGCCAAGACTCACCGGGACAGGGGTTTAATGAAAAACTGTTTTTT. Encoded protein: CASSQDSPGQGFNEKLFF.

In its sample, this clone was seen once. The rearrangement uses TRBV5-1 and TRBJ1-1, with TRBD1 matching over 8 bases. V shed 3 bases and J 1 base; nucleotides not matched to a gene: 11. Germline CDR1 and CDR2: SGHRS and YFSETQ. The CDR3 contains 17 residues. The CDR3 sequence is CASSSNIRGLRNTEAFF. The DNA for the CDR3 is TGCGCCAGCAGCTCTAACATCAGGGGGCTTAGGAACACTGAAGCTTTCTTT.

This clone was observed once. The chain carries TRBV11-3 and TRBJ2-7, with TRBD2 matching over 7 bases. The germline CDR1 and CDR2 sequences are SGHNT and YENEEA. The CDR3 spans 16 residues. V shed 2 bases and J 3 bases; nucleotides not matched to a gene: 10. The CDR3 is CASSLSRDYLHYEQYF. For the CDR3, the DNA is TGTGCCAGCAGCTTATCCCGGGACTACCTACACTACGAGCAGTACTTC.

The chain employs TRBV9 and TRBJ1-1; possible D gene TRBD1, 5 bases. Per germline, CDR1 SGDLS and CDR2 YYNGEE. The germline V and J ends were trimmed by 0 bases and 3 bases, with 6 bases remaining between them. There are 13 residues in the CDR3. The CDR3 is CASSVGGYTEAFF. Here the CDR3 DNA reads TGTGCCAGCAGCGTAGGGGGGTACACTGAAGCTTTCTTT.

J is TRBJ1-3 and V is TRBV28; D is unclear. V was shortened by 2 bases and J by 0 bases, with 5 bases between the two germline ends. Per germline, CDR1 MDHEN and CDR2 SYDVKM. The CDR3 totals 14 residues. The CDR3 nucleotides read TGTGCCAGCAGTTTAGCCAGCTCTGGAAACACCATATATTTT. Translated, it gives CASSLASSGNTIYF.

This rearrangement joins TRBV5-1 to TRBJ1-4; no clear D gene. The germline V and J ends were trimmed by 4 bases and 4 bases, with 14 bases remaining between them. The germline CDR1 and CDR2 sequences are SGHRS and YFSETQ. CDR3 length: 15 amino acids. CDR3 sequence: CASSLGPLRNEKLFF. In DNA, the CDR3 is TGCGCCAGCAGCCTGGGTCCTCTGCGTAATGAAAAACTGTTTTTT.

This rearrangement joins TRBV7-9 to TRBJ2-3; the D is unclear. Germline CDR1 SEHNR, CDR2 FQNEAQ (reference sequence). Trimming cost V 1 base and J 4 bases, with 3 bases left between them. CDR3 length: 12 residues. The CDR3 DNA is TGTGCCAGCAGCTTAGATGCAGATACGCAGTATTTT. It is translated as CASSLDADTQYF.

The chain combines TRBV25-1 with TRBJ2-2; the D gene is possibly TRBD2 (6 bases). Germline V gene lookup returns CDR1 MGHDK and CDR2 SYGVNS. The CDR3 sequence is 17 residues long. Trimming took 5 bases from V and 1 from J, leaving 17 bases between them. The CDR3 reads CASSSRRGRENTGELFF. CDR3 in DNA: TGTGCCAGCAGTTCCCGGCGGGGCCGCGAGAACACCGGGGAGCTGTTTTTT.

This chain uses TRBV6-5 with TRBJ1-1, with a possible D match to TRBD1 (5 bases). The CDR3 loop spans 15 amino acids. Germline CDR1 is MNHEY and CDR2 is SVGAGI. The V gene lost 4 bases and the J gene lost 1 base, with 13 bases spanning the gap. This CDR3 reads CASSLGGATNTEAFF. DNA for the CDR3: TGTGCCAGCAGTTTGGGGGGAGCGACGAACACTGAAGCTTTCTTT.

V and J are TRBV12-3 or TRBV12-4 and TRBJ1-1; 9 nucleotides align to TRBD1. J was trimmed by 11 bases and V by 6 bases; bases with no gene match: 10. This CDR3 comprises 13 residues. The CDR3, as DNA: TGTGCCAGCAGCACCGGGACAGGGACGCAGGCTTTCTTT. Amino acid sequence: CASSTGTGTQAFF.

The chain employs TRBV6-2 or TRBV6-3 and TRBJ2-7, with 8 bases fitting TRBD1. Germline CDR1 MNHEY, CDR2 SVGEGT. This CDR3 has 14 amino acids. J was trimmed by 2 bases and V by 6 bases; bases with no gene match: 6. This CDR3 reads CASSPGTGPYEQYF. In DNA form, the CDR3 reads TGTGCCAGCAGCCCCGGGACAGGTCCCTACGAGCAGTACTTC.

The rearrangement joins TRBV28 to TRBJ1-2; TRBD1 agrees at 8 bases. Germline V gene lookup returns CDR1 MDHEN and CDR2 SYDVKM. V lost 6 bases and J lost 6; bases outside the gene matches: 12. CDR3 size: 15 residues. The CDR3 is CASRLGFRGPHGYTF. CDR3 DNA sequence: TGTGCCAGCAGACTAGGTTTCAGGGGGCCCCATGGCTACACCTTC.

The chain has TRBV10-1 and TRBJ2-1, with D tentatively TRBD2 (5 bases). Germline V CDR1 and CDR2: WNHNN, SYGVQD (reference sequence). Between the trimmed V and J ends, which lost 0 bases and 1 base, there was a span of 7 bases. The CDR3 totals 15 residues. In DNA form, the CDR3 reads TGCGCCAGCAGTGAGTCACCGGGATCCTACAATGAGCAGTTCTTC. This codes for CASSESPGSYNEQFF.

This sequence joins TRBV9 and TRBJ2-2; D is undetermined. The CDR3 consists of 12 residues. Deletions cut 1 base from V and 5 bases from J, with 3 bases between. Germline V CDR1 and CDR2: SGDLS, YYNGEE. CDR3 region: CASSVFTGELFF. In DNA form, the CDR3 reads TGTGCCAGCAGCGTATTTACCGGGGAGCTGTTTTTT.

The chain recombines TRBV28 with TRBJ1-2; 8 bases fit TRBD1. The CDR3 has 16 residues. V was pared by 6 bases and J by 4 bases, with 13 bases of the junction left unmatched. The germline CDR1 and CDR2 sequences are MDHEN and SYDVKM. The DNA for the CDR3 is TGTGCCAGCAGCAAAGGGGGACAGGTCTATGGCTATGGCTACACCTTC. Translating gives CASSKGGQVYGYGYTF.